This T cell receptor beta chain appears in the sequencing data of a study of T-cell memory formation after mild COVID-19 (dated by TCRdb to the early 2020s). A note on the overall study: TCR sequence clusters from the two donors were found to be largely donor specific. Longitudinal TCRalpha and TCRbeta repertoire sequencing tracked T-cell clones expanding and contracting after mild COVID-19 in a couple of donors. The cohort comprised two young, previously healthy adult volunteers, one female and one male. On the study overall, not on this receptor specifically: Contracting CD4+ clones turned up mainly in the CM and EM memory subsets, whereas EMRA was where CD8+ clones were enriched. Some responding clones were found in pre-infection memory, which suggests that pre-existing cross-reactive memory T cells took part in the SARS-CoV-2 response. Balanced CD4/CD8 phenotypes were observed for clones contracting from day 15 to 85, whereas a bias towards CD4+ was observed for a second wave of clones expanding from day 15 to 37. SARS-CoV-2 specificity was not confirmed for the second-wave clones peaking on day 37. Only a couple of mild cases were covered by the study, and larger cohorts that include severe cases with pre-infection samples were considered necessary.

Sequencer: Illumina NovaSeq 6000. TCRalpha and TCRbeta cDNA libraries were built by 5'RACE with constant-segment primers, adding sample barcodes and unique molecular identifiers. RNA was extracted from every sample with Trizol reagent. Library amplification was performed in two PCR steps, and a second sample barcode and Illumina TruSeq adapters were introduced in the second step. Sequencing of the libraries was done on an Illumina NovaSeq, producing 2 x 150 bp paired-end reads. From the authors' description of their analysis: Demultiplexing of reads and collapsing into UMI-guided consensus sequences were performed with migec v1.2.7. With mixcr v2.1.11, UMI consensuses were aligned to TRA and TRB V and J templates and assembled into clonotypes. Clonotypes were classified as expanded or contracted when called significant by both edgeR and NoisET, with noise models trained on biological replicates. For edgeR calls, a false discovery rate-adjusted p below 0.01 and a log2 fold-change threshold of 1 were applied. As an exploratory analysis of dynamics, max-normalized trajectories of the 1000 most abundant clonotypes were examined by PCA with hierarchical clustering. Separately sequenced CD4+ and CD8+ repertoires were used to assign the CD4 or CD8 phenotype of responding clones. In TCRdb, the public reads were trimmed at Q25 with fastp and aligned with MiXCR, with productive beta chains retained. Entries that share a CDR3 protein sequence are merged under the most common genes and DNA. For this entry, the V and J calls and clone size follow TCRdb and not the study's own pipeline. This sample has 190,000 or so distinct CDR3 sequences in its table, and roughly a fifth of those were observed once. The top ten clones comprise 23% of the sample.

PBMCs were isolated by Ficoll-Paque density gradient centrifugation. In the case of this clonotype: Which antigen it targets is not known. There are no base qualities to consult, and no much larger clone falls within one base.

Spanning cysteine to phenylalanine, the CDR3 consists of 15 amino acids. Of all the DNA, just the CDR3 is kept, 45 bases in frame from base 1. In the germline V gene, CDR1 corresponds to SGHDT and CDR2 to YYEEEE. V ends up 4 bases short and J 5 bases short, with an unmatched junction base count of 9. The clonotype originates from an adult woman who had mild COVID-19 (a few samples of this study predate the infection). The sample titles of this study are shuffled in the database, so cell type and time point are left out; the donor was told from shared clones. Sequenced input: PBMCs or a T cell subset sorted from them (not recorded which). This chain joins TRBV5-6 to TRBJ1-1, with 9 middle bases fitting TRBD1. The CDR3 amino acid sequence is: CASSEMDRGSTEAFF. Here is the DNA: TGTGCCAGCAGCGAAATGGACAGGGGAAGTACTGAAGCTTTCTTT. The full variable domain, with segments outside the CDR3 supplied by the reference TRBV5-6 and TRBJ1-1 proteins, appears as DAGVTQSPTHLIKTRGQQVTLRCSPKSGHDTVSWYQQALGQGPQFIFQYYEEEERQRGNFPDRFSGHQFPNYSSELNVNALLLGDSALYLCASSEMDRGSTEAFFGQGTRLTVV.